The 21 T cell receptor beta chains presented below share a single source sample, sequenced in a study of blood T cell repertoires in COVID-19. Assay: immunoSEQ multiplex PCR; the TCRdb copy retains only in-frame clones and omits some. The profile shows about 180,000 clones, over 70% of them singletons. The sample was peripheral blood. Source of these receptors: a woman aged 40 to 50 with COVID-19, enrolled during active disease.

V is TRBV5-5 and J is TRBJ1-1, with D possibly matching TRBD1 (5 bases). Per the germline V gene, CDR1 is SGHKS and CDR2 is YYEKEE (reference sequence). The CDR3 runs 14 residues. Trimming removed 5 bases at V and 0 bases at J, with 11 bases between. CDR3: CASSSRALNTEAFF. In nucleotides, the CDR3 is TGTGCCAGCAGTTCCAGGGCCCTGAACACTGAAGCTTTCTTT.

J is TRBJ1-5 and V is TRBV19; D is ambiguous. V dropped 4 bases and J dropped 0 bases, with 16 bases sitting between them. The germline V gene encodes CDR1 LNHDA and CDR2 SQIVND (reference sequence). The CDR3 has 17 amino acids. CDR3: CASSTLRFDTSNQPQHF. CDR3 DNA: TGTGCCAGTAGTACCCTCAGGTTTGACACTAGCAATCAGCCCCAGCATTTT.

The V call is TRBV28, the J call TRBJ1-4; no reliable D call. The V end lost 11 bases, the J end lost 0 bases, and 10 bases lay between the germline ends. This CDR3 region has 13 residues. The germline gives CDR1 MDHEN, CDR2 SYDVKM. The CDR3 loop reads CAGGKTTNEKLFF. CDR3 sequence (DNA): TGTGCCGGAGGGAAGACAACTAATGAAAAACTGTTTTTT.

The V gene is TRBV24-1, the J gene TRBJ1-5; maybe TRBD1 (5 bases). The CDR3 totals 14 residues. Germline CDR1 is KGHDR and CDR2 is SFDVKD. V lost 0 bases and J 7 bases, leaving 9 bases between the germline ends. Written as DNA, the CDR3 is TGTGCCACCAGTGATTTGGCAAGGGGCCAGCCCCAGCATTTT. This gives the protein CATSDLARGQPQHF.

The chain carries TRBV7-6 and TRBJ1-6; D may be TRBD1 (6 bases). In germline, CDR1 is SGHVS, CDR2 FNYEAQ. This CDR3 region has 17 residues. V was cut by 2 bases and J by 8 bases, with 19 bases left in between. The CDR3 protein is CASSLKDRGARDSPLHF. Written as DNA, the CDR3 is TGTGCCAGCAGCTTAAAGGACAGAGGGGCACGAGATTCACCCCTCCACTTT.

This sequence joins TRBV10-3 and TRBJ1-1, with 9 bases identical to TRBD1. The CDR3 runs 13 residues. The ends lost 6 bases at V and 10 bases at J; junction bases unmatched: 9. Germline CDR1 ENHRY, CDR2 SYGVKD. For the CDR3, the DNA is TGTGCCATCAGCGACAGGGGGTTGCTCGTAGCTTTCTTT. This codes for CAISDRGLLVAFF.

The chain combines TRBV11-3 with TRBJ1-1, with D possibly matching TRBD1 (6 bases). The germline CDR1 and CDR2 sequences are SGHNT and YENEEA. The CDR3 sequence is 18 residues long. Trimming cost V 5 bases and J 11 bases, with 33 bases left between them. The CDR3 DNA reads as TGTGCCAGCAGCGCCAGGGGATCAGGGGCCGGGGGGTCCCCCGGCGCTTTCTTT. The encoded protein is CASSARGSGAGGSPGAFF. The full variable domain, its missing parts supplied by reference TRBV11-3 and TRBJ1-1, is EAGVVQSPRYKIIEKKQPVAFWCNPISGHNTLYWYLQNLGQGPELLIRYENEEAVDDSQLPKDRFSAERLKGVDSTLKIQPAELGDSAVYLCASSARGSGAGGSPGAFFGQGTRLTVV.

This clone was counted a few times. The chain combines TRBV29-1 with TRBJ2-7; D call uncertain. V shed 2 bases and J shed 1 base, with 12 bases lying between them. Germline V gene data show CDR1 as SQVTM and CDR2 as ANQGSEA. The CDR3 sequence is 14 residues long. The CDR3 is CSVELWPSSYEQYF. The CDR3 DNA follows: TGCAGCGTTGAATTGTGGCCTTCTTCCTACGAGCAGTACTTC.

V and J are TRBV21-1 and TRBJ1-6; the table's D call of TRBD1 was not tested on the DNA. TRBV21-1 is a pseudogene locus. The length of the CDR3 is 13 residues. The CDR3 bases are TGTGCCAGCGGCTCAGGGTCTAATTCACCCCTCCACTTT. Translation: CASGSGSNSPLHF.

This rearrangement joins TRBV10-2 to TRBJ1-1; D unclear. V lost 4 bases to trimming and J lost 8 bases, with 20 bases between them. CDR3 length: 15 residues. The V gene's germline CDR1 is WSHSY and CDR2 SAAADI. The CDR3 DNA follows: TGCGCCAGCAGTGCCCCGCGGGGTAAGGGTCAAGAAGCTTTCTTT. It encodes CASSAPRGKGQEAFF.

V is TRBV5-6 and J is TRBJ2-1, with D perhaps matching TRBD1 (6 bases). The CDR3 runs 11 residues. The V end was cut by 4 bases, the J end by 12 bases, with 11 bases between. CDR1 and CDR2 (germline): SGHDT, YYEEEE. This CDR3 reads CASSPDRLQFF. The CDR3, as DNA: TGTGCCAGCAGCCCTGACAGGTTGCAGTTCTTC.

This chain uses TRBV9 with TRBJ1-1; 8 bases fit TRBD1. V lost 4 bases and J lost 11; bases outside the gene matches: 10. The CDR3 is made up of 13 amino acids. The germline V gene encodes CDR1 SGDLS and CDR2 YYNGEE. CDR3 region: CASSQIRGLPAFF. DNA of the CDR3: TGTGCCAGCAGCCAGATCAGGGGGCTCCCGGCTTTCTTT. Variable domain in full (rest from reference TRBV9 and TRBJ1-1): DSGVTQTPKHLITATGQRVTLRCSPRSGDLSVYWYQQSLDQGLQFLIQYYNGEERAKGNILERFSAQQFPDLHSELNLSSLELGDSALYFCASSQIRGLPAFFGQGTRLTVV.

The chain couples TRBV10-2 to TRBJ1-2, with D unresolved. The ends were cut back, 3 bases at V and 4 bases at J, with 12 bases in the middle. Germline lookup yields CDR1 WSHSY and CDR2 SAAADI. The length of the CDR3 is 14 residues. This CDR3 reads CASSESPGTYGYTF. Written as DNA, the CDR3 is TGCGCCAGCAGTGAAAGTCCGGGAACCTATGGCTACACCTTC.

With respect to this clone: The junction and the germline gene differ at one end; a read error may be behind it. The chain combines TRBV6-5 with TRBJ1-5, with TRBD1 identical over 9 bases. This CDR3 spans 16 amino acids. Germline CDR1 MNHEY, CDR2 SVGAGI. CDR3 loop: CASSNSGQGRDQPQHF. The CDR3 nucleotides read TGTGCCAGCAGTAACTCGGGACAGGGACGAGATCAGCCCCAGCATTTT.

The CDR3 DNA reads as TGTGCCAGCAGCTTAACACAGCTCTTAGGAAACACCATATATTTT. It is translated as CASSLTQLLGNTIYF. The chain is built from TRBV11-2 and TRBJ1-3; the D is unclear. The V and J ends lost 2 bases and 4 bases respectively, with 12 bases between them. Germline V lookup: CDR1 SGHAT, CDR2 FQNNGV. The CDR3 is 15 amino acids.

The chain links TRBV10-3 to TRBJ1-2; 9 nucleotides line up with TRBD1. Trimming removed 0 bases from V and 6 bases from J; junction bases left unmatched: 17. The CDR3 is 19 amino acids. Germline V gene lookup returns CDR1 ENHRY and CDR2 SYGVKD. CDR3 in DNA: TGTGCCATCAGTGAGTCTTCCGGGACAGGGCTTACAAGGGCTGATGGCTACACCTTC. As protein: CAISESSGTGLTRADGYTF.

The chain combines TRBV5-1 with TRBJ2-3, with TRBD1 matching 12 bases. This CDR3 contains 16 residues. V was pared by 0 bases and J by 6 bases, with 5 bases of the junction left unmatched. Per germline, CDR1 SGHRS and CDR2 YFSETQ. The chain's CDR3 is CASSLAGTGGSDTQYF. The CDR3 DNA reads TGCGCCAGCAGCTTGGCCGGGACAGGGGGCTCGGATACGCAGTATTTT.

This clone showed up just once. The V and J genes are TRBV19 and TRBJ1-1; TRBD1 aligns across 9 bases. J was trimmed by 9 bases and V by 5 bases; bases with no gene match: 7. Germline lookup yields CDR1 LNHDA and CDR2 SQIVND (reference sequence). This CDR3 region has 13 residues. The CDR3 protein is CASSLRDREKAFF. In DNA form, the CDR3 reads TGTGCCAGTAGTCTCCGGGACAGGGAGAAAGCTTTCTTT.

This chain links TRBV5-6 with TRBJ1-6; possibly TRBD1 for D (6 bases). The CDR3 consists of 14 residues. Looked up from germline, CDR1 is SGHDT and CDR2 is YYEEEE. Trimming stripped 4 bases from V and 7 bases from J, with 12 bases between. The CDR3 sequence is CASSLGQTNSPLHF. The CDR3 bases are TGTGCCAGCAGCCTAGGACAGACCAATTCACCCCTCCACTTT.

This chain connects TRBV27 to TRBJ2-1, with 8 nucleotides matching TRBD2. Trimming cost V 3 bases and J 6 bases; bases outside gene matches: 4. The CDR3 length is 14 residues. CDR1 and CDR2 from the germline V gene are MNHEY and SMNVEV (reference sequence). CDR3 coding DNA: TGTGCCAGCAGTTTCGGGGGGGGTGGCAATGAGCAGTTCTTC. Translating gives CASSFGGGGNEQFF.

The chain recombines TRBV19 with TRBJ1-3; TRBD1 might be the D (5 bases). Germline V lookup: CDR1 LNHDA, CDR2 SQIVND (reference sequence). This CDR3 is 15 amino acids long. Trimming cost V 2 bases and J 4 bases, with 12 bases left between them. The CDR3 nucleotides are TGTGCCAGTAGTATACACGGGGGTGCGGGAAACACCATATATTTT. Residues: CASSIHGGAGNTIYF.